The source of this T cell receptor (beta chain) is a study of T cell responses to AZD1222 COVID-19 vaccine. This table comes from immunoSEQ multiplex PCR, and its TCRdb copy is limited to in-frame clones, with some not included. This table holds 120,000 or so clones, about 92% found once. The source was peripheral blood, collected on day 0 of AZD1222 vaccination. This TCR came from an adult in good health.

The CDR3 sequence: CASSLVGAGATYEQYF. CDR3 DNA sequence: TGTGCCAGCAGCTTAGTCGGAGCGGGAGCGACCTACGAGCAGTACTTC. The chain joins TRBV7-8 to TRBJ2-7, with 8 bases aligning to TRBD2. Germline CDR1 and CDR2: SGHVS and FQNEAQ. The trim removed 1 base at V and 2 bases at J, leaving 7 bases unmatched. The CDR3 has 16 amino acids.